This entry is about one T cell receptor (beta chain). Its antigen is still unknown. No base quality values were provided; no much bigger clone lies one nucleotide off. The germline V gene supplies CDR1 MDHEN and CDR2 SYDVKM. The CDR3 has 15 amino acids, counting the end cysteine and phenylalanine. Left in the record is the CDR3 DNA by itself, 45 bases read in frame from the first base. V trim: 3 bases; J trim: 4 bases; unmatched bases: 3. Preparation of the library involved 5' RACE. Sequencing was carried out with an Illumina HiSeq 2500. A second PCR of roughly 7 to 11 cycles was run with a J-beta primer mix and a sample-barcoded 5' primer. A template-switch 5' adaptor carrying 12 random nucleotides introduced a unique molecular identifier onto each TCR beta cDNA molecule. Each sample yielded at least 3 million CDR3-containing paired-end reads. First-strand cDNA synthesis was performed from all RNA using the Mint cDNA synthesis kit, with priming by a TRBC-specific oligonucleotide. After uracil-DNA glycosylase treatment, a first 18-cycle PCR used universal primers M1SS and BC2_uni_R on all cDNA. Regarding the original processing steps: For normalization, 1 million high-quality reads, each with a distinct molecular identifier, were randomly selected from each sample. Instead of being binned into consensus sequences, reads with shared molecular identifiers were discarded. CDR3 identification, clonotype clustering and error correction used MiTCR with a Q25 quality threshold and the strictest error-elimination algorithm. Lower-bound total TCR beta diversity was estimated with a nonparametric unseen species model using Euler transformation. TCRdb applied fastp at Q25 and MiXCR to the public reads, then kept only in-frame beta chains. Rows are combined by CDR3 protein, so each entry shows the most common genes and DNA. V and J calls and clone size were set by TCRdb, not the authors. This sample has about 690,000 distinct CDR3 sequences in its table, and 35% to 50% of those were observed once. The top ten clonotypes cover about 32% of the sample.

This record comes from a study of blood T cells in healthy people across ages (dated by TCRdb to 2015 to 2017). About the full investigation: Template switching captured roughly one uniquely barcoded TCR beta cDNA molecule per two T cells in model experiments. The study measured age-related changes in TCR beta repertoire diversity using deep sequencing normalized with unique cDNA molecular identifiers. Four age groups were formed from the donors: young (average 16 years), middle-aged (approximately 41), aged (around 68) and long-lived (82). To avoid experimental bias, donors of different ages were randomly spread across the sequencing lanes. The study analyzed two additional independent replicas of 1 million unique cDNA reads from the same blood draw for two donors, one aged 18 to 30 and one aged 80 or older. What the authors observed across the whole study: As age increased, observed TCR beta diversity per million T cells dropped in a roughly linear way, and a significant reduction was already evident by age about 36. The CMV infection status of donors was not known, potentially confounding age-related changes in expanded clonotypes. Compared with the aged group, the long-lived group had more naive CD4+ T cells, fewer expanded clones and increased TCR diversity, suggesting age selection. Conclusive comparison of naive and antigen-experienced compartments was prevented by the profiling of bulk unsorted PBMCs. The percentage of naive T cells measured by flow cytometry correlated strongly with observed TCR beta diversity. Estimates of total diversity from one million sequenced T cells were regarded as lower bounds and underestimates.

Donors were a few dozen systemically healthy Caucasian individuals from Russia aged roughly 6 to 100 years. Roughly 10 milliliters of peripheral blood were drawn from each donor into EDTA-treated Vacutainer tubes. Ficoll-Paque density-gradient centrifugation was used to isolate PBMCs, with at least 7 million per sample. Trizol reagent was used to extract total RNA from the PBMCs, yielding at least 6 micrograms per sample. For every donor, flow cytometry on a PBMC aliquot measured the percentage of naive CD45RAhigh/CD27high T cells. The V gene is TRBV28 and the J gene is TRBJ2-3; 11 bases in the middle match TRBD1. The sequence came from a man aged 80 or over in good health. The sample consisted of blood. The CDR3 has the sequence CASSFGQGASDTQYF. The nucleotide sequence reads TGTGCCAGCAGTTTTGGACAGGGGGCATCAGATACGCAGTATTTT.